This T cell receptor (beta chain) is drawn from a study of cytomegalovirus exposure and HLA in healthy donors. Study-wide context: Most donors, 81% of a few hundred genotyped, fell in the Caucasian-associated ancestry cluster.

Use of 60 Vbeta and 13 Jbeta primers characterized the PCR. Only in-frame clones appear in the TCRdb table, and some are missing; sequencing was by immunoSEQ multiplex PCR. The table has roughly 160,000 clones, around 79% seen once. Participants comprised healthy donors of bone marrow. For this clone: Antigen unknown.

V lost 1 base and J lost 4, with 11 bases in between. CDR3 length: 14 amino acids. The germline gives CDR1 SGHDT, CDR2 YYEEEE. Study-wide results and limits: Other equally common chains were less clonally expanded than HLA-associated TCR beta chains, a later analysis showed. Immune exposure information comprised only CMV serostatus.

The chain carries TRBV5-6 and TRBJ1-1; no firm D call. The TCR comes from a man aged 35-49 years in good health and CMV-seronegative. The sample taken for sequencing was PBMCs. The CDR3 loop reads CASSLMNSLTEAFF. CDR3 DNA: TGTGCCAGCAGCTTGATGAACAGCCTCACTGAAGCTTTCTTT.